Shown below are 10 T cell receptor beta chains from a single sample sequenced in a study of blood T cell repertoires in COVID-19. Sequencing was performed with immunoSEQ multiplex PCR; in TCRdb, only in-frame clones are kept and a portion is missing. Of 200,000 to 250,000 clones in the sample, around 90% were seen once. The sequenced material came from PBMCs or T cells enriched from blood (not recorded which). These receptors were collected from a woman in her twenties or thirties with acute COVID-19.

The genes are TRBV4-3 and TRBJ1-2; 9 nucleotides line up with TRBD1. Germline CDR1 is LGHNA and CDR2 is YSLEER. This CDR3 region has 14 residues. V was pared by 4 bases and J by 7 bases, with 7 bases of the junction left unmatched. The CDR3 reads CASSPRTGEGGYTF. CDR3 sequence (DNA): TGCGCCAGCAGCCCTCGGACAGGGGAGGGTGGCTACACCTTC.

The gene calls are TRBV7-3 and TRBJ2-1; possible D gene TRBD2, 5 bases. Germline-derived CDR1 and CDR2 are SGHTA and FQGTGA. V dropped 5 bases and J dropped 5 bases, with 16 bases sitting between them. This CDR3 is built from 15 residues. The CDR3 DNA is TGTGCCAGCAGCCCCTCGCGCGGGCTCGACAATGAGCAGTTCTTC. Encoded protein: CASSPSRGLDNEQFF.

The chain joins TRBV11-2 to TRBJ2-1; D gene ambiguous. The length of the CDR3 is 12 residues. Germline V gives CDR1 SGHAT, CDR2 FQNNGV. V shed 4 bases and J shed 7 bases, with 8 bases lying between them. The CDR3 region has the DNA TGTGCCAGCAGCTCCCACATTAATGAGCAGTTCTTC. Translation: CASSSHINEQFF.

This chain connects TRBV5-5 to TRBJ2-7; TRBD1 matches at 7 bases. The CDR3 loop spans 17 amino acids. Germline loops: CDR1 SGHKS, CDR2 YYEKEE (reference sequence). V dropped 0 bases and J dropped 3; count of bases not matched to a gene: 12. CDR3 residues: CASSLAPGTVAGYEQYF. DNA of the CDR3: TGTGCCAGCAGCTTGGCCCCTGGGACAGTTGCCGGCTACGAGCAGTACTTC.

This clone was recorded a few times. The rearrangement uses TRBV19 and TRBJ1-2, with TRBD1 identical over 10 bases. The CDR3 is 16 residues long. Germline CDR1 LNHDA, CDR2 SQIVND (reference sequence). The V gene end was trimmed by 6 bases and the J gene end by 7 bases; junction bases not matched to a gene: 14. CDR3 loop: CASSPASGTGAGGYTF. Here the CDR3 DNA reads TGTGCCAGTAGCCCCGCCTCCGGGACAGGGGCCGGTGGCTACACCTTC.

The chain recombines TRBV5-5 with TRBJ2-7; perhaps TRBD2 as D (6 bases). CDR3 length: 14 residues. With 2 bases removed from V and 6 bases from J, the gap between germline ends came to 15 bases. The germline V gene encodes CDR1 SGHKS and CDR2 YYEKEE (reference sequence). CDR3 residues: CASSFEEGVPEQYF. The CDR3 DNA reads as TGTGCCAGCAGCTTCGAGGAGGGCGTGCCCGAGCAGTACTTC.

The chain combines TRBV5-4 with TRBJ2-7; 15 bases line up with TRBD2. J was trimmed by 1 base and V by 4 bases; bases with no gene match: 12. The length of the CDR3 is 19 residues. CDR1 is SGHNT and CDR2 is YYREEE in the germline V gene (reference sequence). CDR3 DNA sequence: TGTGCCAGCAGCAGGGGACTAGCGGGAGGCCCGGTCCTGTCCTACGAGCAGTACTTC. Its protein product is CASSRGLAGGPVLSYEQYF.

J is TRBJ1-2 and V is TRBV4-2; tentatively, D is TRBD1 (6 bases). The V end was cut by 4 bases, the J end by 4 bases, with 16 bases between. This CDR3 is built from 15 residues. Germline-derived CDR1 and CDR2 are LGHNA and YNFKEQ. The CDR3 nucleotides are TGTGCCAGCAGCCCAGAAAGGACAGTCGGCTATGGCTACACCTTC. Protein: CASSPERTVGYGYTF.

This clone was observed once. The chain has TRBV18 and TRBJ1-2; D not certain. V gave up 3 bases and J gave up 1 base, with 9 bases separating them. Germline CDR1 and CDR2: KGHSH and LQKENI. There are 14 residues in the CDR3. CDR3 nucleotides: TGTGCCAGCTCACCCGTGGCTTTTAACTATGGCTACACCTTC. Protein sequence: CASSPVAFNYGYTF.

V gene TRBV29-1 combines with J gene TRBJ2-1, with TRBD1 as a possible D gene (7 bases). Looked up from germline, CDR1 is SQVTM and CDR2 is ANQGSEA. With 7 bases removed from V and 12 bases from J, the gap between germline ends came to 16 bases. There are 11 residues in the CDR3. The CDR3 DNA follows: TGCAGCGGCAGACAGGGAGGTGCGCAGTTCTTC. Protein sequence: CSGRQGGAQFF.